Following are 25 T cell receptor beta chains from one sample sequenced in a study of blood T cell repertoires in COVID-19. The repertoire was sequenced with immunoSEQ multiplex PCR; TCRdb's copy has only in-frame clones and lacks some. Of around 300,000 clones in the sample, nearly 90% were seen once. Material for sequencing was PBMCs or T cells enriched from blood (not recorded which). The receptors derive from a woman in her late teens or twenties with acute COVID-19.

The chain carries TRBV6-2 or TRBV6-3 and TRBJ2-7; possible D gene TRBD1, 5 bases. The CDR3 runs 14 residues. Trimming removed 1 base at V and 0 bases at J, with 7 bases between. Germline CDR1 MNHEY, CDR2 SVGEGT. The DNA of the CDR3 is TGTGCCAGCAGTTACTGGCAGGGCTCCTACGAGCAGTACTTC. Translating gives CASSYWQGSYEQYF.

The rearrangement joins TRBV27 to TRBJ1-3, with 9 bases matching TRBD1. Germline CDR1 and CDR2: MNHEY and SMNVEV (reference sequence). Trimming removed 6 bases from V and 4 bases from J; junction bases left unmatched: 7. The CDR3 totals 15 residues. CDR3 nucleotides: TGTGCCAGCAGCCGGACAGGGGTGGGAGGAAACACCATATATTTT. Encoded protein: CASSRTGVGGNTIYF.

This clone was seen a single time. The chain recombines TRBV7-9 with TRBJ1-2; 7 nucleotides line up with TRBD1. This CDR3 has 12 amino acids. The J segment lost 8 bases and the V segment lost 4 bases, leaving 4 bases of the junction unmatched. The germline V gene has CDR1 SEHNR and CDR2 FQNEAQ (reference sequence). CDR3 sequence (DNA): TGTGCCAGCAGCTCGGGACAGCCCGGCTACACCTTC. It codes for CASSSGQPGYTF.

V usage is TRBV5-5 and J usage is TRBJ2-2, with D perhaps TRBD1 (8 bases). CDR3 length: 15 amino acids. Looked up from germline, CDR1 is SGHKS and CDR2 is YYEKEE (reference sequence). The V end was cut by 3 bases, the J end by 6 bases, with 15 bases between. CDR3 protein: CASSSGQGGAGELFF. CDR3 in DNA: TGTGCCAGCAGCTCCGGACAGGGAGGGGCCGGGGAGCTGTTTTTT.

V usage is TRBV7-9 and J usage is TRBJ1-3, with unresolved D. V lost 3 bases and J 1 base, leaving 16 bases between the germline ends. The CDR3 extends over 17 amino acids. Germline lookup yields CDR1 SEHNR and CDR2 FQNEAQ (reference sequence). CDR3 sequence reads: CASSFNSYLGSGNTIYF. The DNA of the CDR3 is TGTGCCAGCAGCTTCAACTCTTATCTCGGTTCTGGAAACACCATATATTTT.

The genes are TRBV27 and TRBJ2-3; the D gene is possibly TRBD1 (6 bases). From germline, CDR1 is MNHEY and CDR2 SMNVEV (reference sequence). V gave up 5 bases and J gave up 2 bases, with 14 bases separating them. The CDR3 is made up of 15 amino acids. The CDR3 region has the DNA TGTGCCAGCAGTCCCACACAGGGTTTCACAGATACGCAGTATTTT. This codes for CASSPTQGFTDTQYF.

This clone appeared once. The chain couples TRBV28 to TRBJ1-2; possibly TRBD1 for D (6 bases). CDR1 MDHEN and CDR2 SYDVKM come from the germline V gene. This CDR3 has 15 residues. V was trimmed by 6 bases and J by 7 bases, leaving 21 bases between them. The CDR3 sequence is CASSLPNRARSGYTF. CDR3 nucleotides: TGTGCCAGCAGCCTCCCGAACAGGGCCCGGAGTGGCTACACCTTC.

The chain combines TRBV5-1 with TRBJ1-5; 7 nucleotides agree with TRBD1. The V and J ends lost 4 bases and 3 bases, in that order; junction bases with no gene match: 4. The CDR3 contains 14 residues. CDR1 and CDR2 (germline): SGHRS, YFSETQ. As DNA, the CDR3 is TGCGCCAGCAGCCCGGGACAGTTCAATCAGCCCCAGCATTTT. It codes for CASSPGQFNQPQHF.

The chain couples TRBV11-2 to TRBJ2-2; D remains unclear. Germline CDR1 SGHAT, CDR2 FQNNGV. CDR3 length: 13 residues. Between the trimmed V and J ends, which lost 1 base and 6 bases, there was a span of 6 bases. The CDR3 reads CASSLASSGELFF. The DNA of the CDR3 is TGTGCCAGCAGCTTAGCGAGTTCCGGGGAGCTGTTTTTT.

The chain has TRBV4-2 and TRBJ2-7, with 10 bases matching TRBD1. The V and J ends lost 1 base and 5 bases, in that order; junction bases with no gene match: 5. Germline V gives CDR1 LGHNA, CDR2 YNFKEQ. CDR3 length: 15 residues. The CDR3 loop is CASSQAGTGVDEQYF. The CDR3 DNA follows: TGTGCCAGCAGCCAAGCCGGGACAGGGGTTGACGAGCAGTACTTC.

The V gene is TRBV3-1 (or the pseudogene TRBV3-2), the J gene TRBJ2-7; 7 positions match TRBD1. CDR3 length: 14 residues. Germline-derived CDR1 and CDR2 are LGHDT and YNNKEL (reference sequence). V lost 1 base, J lost 5 bases, and 5 bases stayed unmatched. The CDR3 DNA sequence: TGTGCCAGCAGCCAAGTGGGGGACAGACACGAGCAGTACTTC. Translation: CASSQVGDRHEQYF.

A single count supports this clone. The chain uses TRBV19 and TRBJ1-3; D ambiguous. Per the germline V gene, CDR1 is LNHDA and CDR2 is SQIVND (reference sequence). The CDR3 has 16 amino acids. V dropped 7 bases and J dropped 0 bases, with 16 bases sitting between them. The CDR3 coding sequence is TGTGCCAGTATCCCTGCTGGGCGTCGCTCTGGAAACACCATATATTTT. It is translated as CASIPAGRRSGNTIYF.

The chain has TRBV11-3 and TRBJ2-1, with 7 bases lining up with TRBD2. The CDR3 consists of 14 residues. CDR1 is SGHNT, CDR2 YENEEA, per germline. Trimming removed 8 bases from V and 6 bases from J; junction bases left unmatched: 10. The CDR3 sequence: CASGRTSGVNEQFF. CDR3 bases: TGTGCCAGCGGAAGGACTAGTGGTGTCAATGAGCAGTTCTTC.

The chain uses TRBV5-1 and TRBJ2-1, with 14 bases matching TRBD2. The V gene's germline CDR1 is SGHRS and CDR2 YFSETQ. The CDR3 consists of 20 residues. J lost 1 base, V lost 0 bases, and 9 bases had no gene match. In DNA, the CDR3 is TGCGCCAGCAGCTTGGATAGGGGACTAGCGGGAGTAGTATCCTACAATGAGCAGTTCTTC. Its protein is CASSLDRGLAGVVSYNEQFF.

The chain recombines TRBV7-6 with TRBJ1-1, with 7 positions matching TRBD1. The CDR3 extends over 14 amino acids. CDR1 SGHVS and CDR2 FNYEAQ come from the germline V gene. After removal of 5 bases from V and 5 bases from J, the junction contained 8 bases not matched to a gene. The CDR3: CASSPTGIGTEAFF. The CDR3 region has the DNA TGTGCCAGCAGCCCGACAGGGATTGGTACTGAAGCTTTCTTT. Full variable domain (rest looked up from reference TRBV7-6 and TRBJ1-1): GAGVSQSPRYKVTKRGQDVALRCDPISGHVSLYWYRQALGQGPEFLTYFNYEAQQDKSGLPNDRFSAERPEGSISTLTIQRTEQRDSAMYRCASSPTGIGTEAFFGQGTRLTVV.

The chain recombines TRBV7-9 with TRBJ1-2; a possible D gene is TRBD1 (5 bases). Trimming left V 5 bases short and J 4 bases short, with 14 bases between. The germline V gene encodes CDR1 SEHNR and CDR2 FQNEAQ (reference sequence). This CDR3 is built from 14 residues. The CDR3 DNA reads TGTGCCAGCAGCCTCGTGGTAAGGGGCTATGGCTACACCTTC. It encodes CASSLVVRGYGYTF.

This chain links TRBV2 with TRBJ1-4; no clear D. Trimming took 4 bases from V and 8 from J, leaving 17 bases between them. This CDR3 comprises 15 residues. Germline V CDR1 and CDR2: SNHLY, FYNNEI. In DNA, the CDR3 is TGTGCCAGCAGTGGTGAGTCCCAAGCGGAGGAAAAACTGTTTTTT. It encodes CASSGESQAEEKLFF. The whole variable domain, filled in from reference TRBV2 and TRBJ1-4, reads EPEVTQTPSHQVTQMGQEVILRCVPISNHLYFYWYRQILGQKVEFLVSFYNNEISEKSEIFDDQFSVERPDGSNFTLKIRSTKLEDSAMYFCASSGESQAEEKLFFGSGTQLSVL.

This sequence joins TRBV6-5 and TRBJ2-5, with D possibly being TRBD2 (5 bases). Trimming left V 0 bases short and J 1 base short, with 9 bases between. Germline V gene sequence: CDR1 MNHEY, CDR2 SVGAGI. This CDR3 has 15 amino acids. The CDR3 DNA reads as TGTGCCAGCAGTTACTCGACTACGGGCCAAGAGACCCAGTACTTC. This sequence encodes CASSYSTTGQETQYF.

V usage is TRBV28 and J usage is TRBJ2-7; TRBD1 is a possible D gene (6 bases). From germline, CDR1 is MDHEN and CDR2 SYDVKM. The CDR3 length is 16 residues. Trimming took off 4 bases at V and 1 base at J, with 17 bases between the two ends. The CDR3 is CASSSGDARSSYEQYF. CDR3 nucleotides: TGTGCCAGCAGTTCAGGGGACGCTCGCTCGTCCTACGAGCAGTACTTC.

The rearrangement joins TRBV19 to TRBJ2-5, with 10 bases aligning to TRBD2. Germline trimming cut 4 bases from V and 5 bases from J; bases unmatched to any gene: 7. CDR1 and CDR2 (germline): LNHDA, SQIVND (reference sequence). The CDR3 extends over 15 amino acids. CDR3 amino acids: CASSTLAGGIETQYF. The CDR3 DNA reads TGTGCCAGTAGTACCTTAGCGGGAGGAATCGAGACCCAGTACTTC.

J is TRBJ2-5 and V is TRBV5-1; maybe TRBD2 (5 bases). The CDR3 contains 16 residues. Germline CDR1 SGHRS, CDR2 YFSETQ. Trimming removed 3 bases from V and 3 bases from J, with 18 bases in between. The CDR3 coding sequence is TGCGCCAGCAGCTCCGGCCGCGGAGCGGTTAAAGAGACCCAGTACTTC. Residues: CASSSGRGAVKETQYF.

The chain joins TRBV24-1 to TRBJ1-5, with 7 bases fitting TRBD1. This CDR3 contains 15 residues. CDR1 KGHDR and CDR2 SFDVKD come from the germline V gene. V gave up 3 bases and J gave up 7 bases; unmatched junction bases: 8. The CDR3 spells CATSDRTGGGQPQHF. The CDR3 DNA is TGTGCCACCAGTGATCGGACAGGCGGGGGGCAGCCCCAGCATTTT.

This clone was counted a single time. CDR3: CASSVESGRNEQFF. As DNA, the CDR3 is TGTGCCAGCAGCGTAGAAAGCGGGAGAAATGAGCAGTTCTTC. The rearrangement uses TRBV9 and TRBJ2-1; 8 bases match TRBD2. The V and J ends lost 0 bases and 7 bases, in that order; junction bases with no gene match: 3. CDR3 length: 14 residues. Germline V gene lookup returns CDR1 SGDLS and CDR2 YYNGEE.

The chain joins TRBV25-1 to TRBJ2-7; D unresolved. The CDR3 covers 15 residues. The V gene lost 1 base and the J gene lost 3 bases, with 13 bases spanning the gap. Germline V gene lookup returns CDR1 MGHDK and CDR2 SYGVNS. The CDR3, as DNA: TGTGCCAGCAGTGAATCCGGGTGGCAGAACTACGAGCAGTACTTC. Its translation: CASSESGWQNYEQYF.

The chain combines TRBV4-1 with TRBJ1-2; TRBD1 is a possible D gene (5 bases). This CDR3 contains 17 residues. V dropped 0 bases and J dropped 5 bases, with 19 bases sitting between them. CDR1 and CDR2 from the germline V gene are MGHRA and YSYEKL. The CDR3 spells CASSQDKGSGSRYGYTF. In DNA, the CDR3 is TGCGCCAGCAGCCAAGATAAGGGGTCAGGGTCGAGATATGGCTACACCTTC.